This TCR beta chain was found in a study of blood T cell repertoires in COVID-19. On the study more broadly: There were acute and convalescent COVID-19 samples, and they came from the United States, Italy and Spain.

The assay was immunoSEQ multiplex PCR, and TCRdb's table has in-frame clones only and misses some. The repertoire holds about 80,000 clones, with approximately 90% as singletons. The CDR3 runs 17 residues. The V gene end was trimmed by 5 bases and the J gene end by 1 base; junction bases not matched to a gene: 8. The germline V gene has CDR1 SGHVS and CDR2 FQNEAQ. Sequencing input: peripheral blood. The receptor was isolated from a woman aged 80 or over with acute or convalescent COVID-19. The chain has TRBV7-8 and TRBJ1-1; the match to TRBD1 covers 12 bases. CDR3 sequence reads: CASSPRDRGRGNTEAFF. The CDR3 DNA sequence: TGTGCCAGCAGCCCCCGGGACAGGGGGCGAGGGAACACTGAAGCTTTCTTT.